The present TCR beta chain was sequenced within a study of cytomegalovirus exposure and HLA in healthy donors. Study background: Both the approximately 130 validation repertoires and the approximately 700 first-cohort repertoires used the same platform, as reported by a later analysis. Study conclusions and caveats: Many donors shared some public TCRs, even though most TCR sequences were rare. The study labeled 150 to 200 TCR beta chains cytomegalovirus-associated.

As regards this clone: Its antigen is unknown.

The data were produced by immunoSEQ multiplex PCR, yet TCRdb's version contains in-frame clones alone and is incomplete. Seen here are about 110,000 clones, 90% to 96% observed once, and the top ten hold 0.67%. This CDR3 comprises 14 residues. The validation cohort, a group of some 120 subjects, included the donors and was separate from the roughly 670-subject first cohort. This clonotype was obtained from a woman under 30 in good health and CMV-seronegative. Input material: PBMCs. The chain links TRBV21-1 to TRBJ1-2. TRBV21-1 is a documented pseudogene. The DNA of the CDR3 is TGTGCCAGCCGGGAACCCGGACGGCGCTATGGCTACACCTTC. Amino acid sequence: CASREPGRRYGYTF.